The clone carrying this T cell receptor beta chain was detected a few times. The target antigen is unknown. PCR involved 60 Vbeta and 13 Jbeta primers. TCRdb's copy holds only in-frame clones and misses some; the assay was immunoSEQ multiplex PCR. The data show 200,000 or so clones, 84% seen once. This sample was taken from a study of cytomegalovirus exposure and HLA in healthy donors. Study-level background: T cells numbering about 179 million yielded fewer than 140 million unique TCR beta sequences in an earlier analysis.

Whole-study findings and limits: The number of N-insertions in an Asian-associated ancestry cluster was reportedly below the 666-donor mean in a later analysis.

Those who donated were healthy bone marrow donors. Unrecorded immune exposures were likely, despite nominal health at sampling. V lost 0 bases, J lost 0 bases, and 2 bases lay in between. CDR3 length: 13 amino acids. Germline-derived CDR1 and CDR2 are MRHNA and SNTAGT. The J gene is TRBJ1-1, the V gene TRBV6-4; no firm D call. The receptor was isolated from a boy aged 5 to 17 in good health and CMV-seronegative. What was sequenced was PBMCs. CDR3 sequence (DNA): TGTGCCAGCAGTGACTCCATGAACACTGAAGCTTTCTTT. Amino acids: CASSDSMNTEAFF.